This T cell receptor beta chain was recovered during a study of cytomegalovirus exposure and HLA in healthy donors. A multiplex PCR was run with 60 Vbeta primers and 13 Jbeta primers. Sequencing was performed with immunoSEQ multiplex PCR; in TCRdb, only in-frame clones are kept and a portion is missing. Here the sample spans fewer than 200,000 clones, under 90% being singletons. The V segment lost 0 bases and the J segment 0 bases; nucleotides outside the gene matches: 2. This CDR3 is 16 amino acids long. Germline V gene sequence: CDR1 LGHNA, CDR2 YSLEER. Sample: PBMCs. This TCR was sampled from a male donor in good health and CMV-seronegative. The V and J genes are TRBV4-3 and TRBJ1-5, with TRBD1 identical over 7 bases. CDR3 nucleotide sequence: TGCGCCAGCAGCCAAGAGACAGGGAGTAGCAATCAGCCCCAGCATTTT. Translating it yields CASSQETGSSNQPQHF.